This T cell receptor (beta chain) is from a study of shared clonotypes between healthy human individuals. Overall study results and limits: Specimens sampled were limited to blood, with tissue repertoires likely differing. Represented genetic and exposure-history diversity was restricted by having few donors. Clonotype sharing among donors likely depends on sequencing depth.

Looked up from germline, CDR1 is MNHEY and CDR2 is SMNVEV (reference sequence). The V end was cut by 10 bases, the J end by 3 bases, with 14 bases between. This CDR3 contains 13 residues. This clone is a singleton in its sample. Its antigen is not identified. The unsorted samples took about 90 million PBMCs to get genomic DNA. The repertoire was sequenced with immunoSEQ multiplex PCR; TCRdb's copy has only in-frame clones and lacks some. The sample holds some 530,000 clones, 81% seen once. Sequencing input: PBMCs. The rearrangement uses TRBV27 and TRBJ2-3; the D is unclear. This receptor was identified in a woman aged 40-49 years in good health. Some clones in this sample may be carry-over from other donors' samples. In nucleotides, the CDR3 is TGTGCCACCCATACCCGCAGGACAGATACGCAGTATTTT. Its protein is CATHTRRTDTQYF.